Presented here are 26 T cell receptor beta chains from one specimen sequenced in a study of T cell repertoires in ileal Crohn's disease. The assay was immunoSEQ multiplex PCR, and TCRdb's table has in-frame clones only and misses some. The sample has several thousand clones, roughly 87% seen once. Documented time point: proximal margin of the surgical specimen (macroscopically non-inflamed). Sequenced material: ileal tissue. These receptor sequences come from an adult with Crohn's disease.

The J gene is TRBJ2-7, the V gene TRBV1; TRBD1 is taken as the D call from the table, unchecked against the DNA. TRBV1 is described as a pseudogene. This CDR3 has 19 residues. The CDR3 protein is CTSSQEGIRPGREKGEQYF. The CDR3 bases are TGCACCAGCAGCCAAGAAGGGATACGACCGGGCCGAGAAAAGGGGGAGCAGTACTTC.

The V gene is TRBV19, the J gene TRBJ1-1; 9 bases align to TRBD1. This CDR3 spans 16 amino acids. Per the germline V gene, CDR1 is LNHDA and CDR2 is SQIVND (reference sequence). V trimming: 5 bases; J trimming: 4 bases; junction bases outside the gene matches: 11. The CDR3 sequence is CASSPRRTGVGTEAFF. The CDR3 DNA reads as TGTGCCAGTAGTCCGAGAAGGACAGGGGTGGGCACTGAAGCTTTCTTT.

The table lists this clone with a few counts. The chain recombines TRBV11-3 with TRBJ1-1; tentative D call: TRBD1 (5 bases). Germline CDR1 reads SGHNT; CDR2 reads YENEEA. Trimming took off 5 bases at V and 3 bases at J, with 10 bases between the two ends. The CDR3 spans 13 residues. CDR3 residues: CASSMQGHTEAFF. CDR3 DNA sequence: TGTGCCAGCAGCATGCAGGGCCACACTGAAGCTTTCTTT.

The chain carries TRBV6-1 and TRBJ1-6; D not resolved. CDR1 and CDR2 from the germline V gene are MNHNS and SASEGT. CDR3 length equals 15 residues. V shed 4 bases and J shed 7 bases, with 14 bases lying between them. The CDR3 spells CASSALRAENSPLHF. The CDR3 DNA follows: TGTGCCAGCAGTGCTTTAAGGGCAGAGAATTCACCCCTCCACTTT.

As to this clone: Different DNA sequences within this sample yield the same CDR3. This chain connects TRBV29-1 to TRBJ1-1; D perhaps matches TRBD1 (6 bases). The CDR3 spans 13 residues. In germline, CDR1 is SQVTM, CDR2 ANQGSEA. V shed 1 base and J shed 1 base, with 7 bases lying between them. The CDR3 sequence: CSVEVGGNTEAFF. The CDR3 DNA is TGCAGCGTTGAAGTAGGGGGGAACACTGAAGCTTTCTTT.

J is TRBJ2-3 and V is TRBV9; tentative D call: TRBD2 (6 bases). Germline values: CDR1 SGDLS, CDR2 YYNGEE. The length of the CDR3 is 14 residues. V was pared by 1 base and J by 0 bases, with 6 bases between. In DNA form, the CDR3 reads TGTGCCAGCAGCGTAAGCGGGAGCACAGATACGCAGTATTTT. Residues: CASSVSGSTDTQYF.

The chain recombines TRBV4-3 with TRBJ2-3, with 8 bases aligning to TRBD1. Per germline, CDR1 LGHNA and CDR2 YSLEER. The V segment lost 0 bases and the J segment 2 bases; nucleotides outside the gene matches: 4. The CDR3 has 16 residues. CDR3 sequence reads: CASSQDYRGTTDTQYF. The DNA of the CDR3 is TGCGCCAGCAGCCAAGATTACAGGGGGACCACAGATACGCAGTATTTT.

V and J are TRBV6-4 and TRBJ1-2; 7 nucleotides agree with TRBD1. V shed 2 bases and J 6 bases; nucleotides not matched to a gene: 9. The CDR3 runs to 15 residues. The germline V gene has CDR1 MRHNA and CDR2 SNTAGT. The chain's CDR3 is CASSDRSGTADGYTF. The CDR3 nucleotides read TGTGCCAGCAGTGACCGATCCGGGACAGCAGATGGCTACACCTTC.

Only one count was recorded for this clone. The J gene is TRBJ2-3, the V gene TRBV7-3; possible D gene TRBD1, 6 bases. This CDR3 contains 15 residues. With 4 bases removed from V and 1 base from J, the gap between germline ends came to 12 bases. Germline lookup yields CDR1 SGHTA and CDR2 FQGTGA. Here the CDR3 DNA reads TGTGCCAGCAGCTCCAGGGGAACGGGCACAGATACGCAGTATTTT. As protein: CASSSRGTGTDTQYF. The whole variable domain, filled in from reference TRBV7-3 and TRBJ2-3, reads GAGVSQTPSNKVTEKGKYVELRCDPISGHTALYWYRQSLGQGPEFLIYFQGTGAADDSGLPNDRFFAVRPEGSVSTLKIQRTERGDSAVYLCASSSRGTGTDTQYFGPGTRLTVL.

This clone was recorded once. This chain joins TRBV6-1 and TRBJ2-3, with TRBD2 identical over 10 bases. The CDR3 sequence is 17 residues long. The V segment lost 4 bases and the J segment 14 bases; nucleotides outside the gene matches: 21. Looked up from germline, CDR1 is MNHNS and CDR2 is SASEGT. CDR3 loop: CASSVRGAGTSEIKRYF. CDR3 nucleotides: TGTGCCAGCAGTGTCAGGGGGGCCGGGACTAGCGAGATTAAACGGTATTTT.

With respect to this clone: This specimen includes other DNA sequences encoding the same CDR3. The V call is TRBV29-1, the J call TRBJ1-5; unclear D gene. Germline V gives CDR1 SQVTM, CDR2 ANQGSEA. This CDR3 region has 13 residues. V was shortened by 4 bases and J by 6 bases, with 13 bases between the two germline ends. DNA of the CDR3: TGCAGCGTTGCGGCCCAAGGTGGTCAGCCCCAGCATTTT. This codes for CSVAAQGGQPQHF. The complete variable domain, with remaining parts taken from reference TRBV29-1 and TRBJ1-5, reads SAVISQKPSRDICQRGTSLTIQCQVDSQVTMMFWYRQQPGQSLTLIATANQGSEATYESGFVIDKFPISRPNLTFSTLTVSNMSPEDSSIYLCSVAAQGGQPQHFGDGTRLSIL.

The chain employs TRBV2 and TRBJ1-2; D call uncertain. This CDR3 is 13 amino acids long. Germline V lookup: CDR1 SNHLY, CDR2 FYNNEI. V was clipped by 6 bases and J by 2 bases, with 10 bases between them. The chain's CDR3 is CASRSGPNYGYTF. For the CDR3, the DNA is TGTGCCAGCAGATCCGGACCAAACTATGGCTACACCTTC.

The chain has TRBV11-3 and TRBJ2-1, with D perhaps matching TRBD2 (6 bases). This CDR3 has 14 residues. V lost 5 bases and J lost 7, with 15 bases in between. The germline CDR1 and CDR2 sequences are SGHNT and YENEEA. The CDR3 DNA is TGTGCCAGCAGCGACCTATCGCGGGGTAATGAGCAGTTCTTC. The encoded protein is CASSDLSRGNEQFF.

In nucleotides, the CDR3 is TGTGCCAGCAGTGAAGCATCACAGGCGCTCTATGGCTACACCTTC. Protein sequence: CASSEASQALYGYTF. The chain recombines TRBV2 with TRBJ1-2; tentatively, D is TRBD1 (5 bases). V lost 0 bases and J lost 4, with 12 bases in between. Germline CDR1 is SNHLY and CDR2 is FYNNEI. This CDR3 region has 15 residues. The variable domain in full, completed from reference TRBV2 and TRBJ1-2, reads EPEVTQTPSHQVTQMGQEVILRCVPISNHLYFYWYRQILGQKVEFLVSFYNNEISEKSEIFDDQFSVERPDGSNFTLKIRSTKLEDSAMYFCASSEASQALYGYTFGSGTRLTVV.

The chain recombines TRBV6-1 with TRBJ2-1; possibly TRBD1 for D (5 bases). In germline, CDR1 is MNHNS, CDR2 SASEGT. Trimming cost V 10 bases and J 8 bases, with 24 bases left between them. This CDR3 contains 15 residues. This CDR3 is CATTESHLWAYEQFF. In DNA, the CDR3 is TGTGCCACGACAGAGTCCCACCTCTGGGCATATGAGCAGTTCTTC.

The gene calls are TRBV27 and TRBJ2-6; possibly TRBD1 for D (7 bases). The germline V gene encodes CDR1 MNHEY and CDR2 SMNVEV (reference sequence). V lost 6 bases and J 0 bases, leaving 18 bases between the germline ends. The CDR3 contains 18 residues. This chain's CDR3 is CASRRRGTVPSGANVLTF. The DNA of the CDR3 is TGTGCCAGCAGACGACGGGGGACAGTCCCCTCTGGGGCCAACGTCCTGACTTTC.

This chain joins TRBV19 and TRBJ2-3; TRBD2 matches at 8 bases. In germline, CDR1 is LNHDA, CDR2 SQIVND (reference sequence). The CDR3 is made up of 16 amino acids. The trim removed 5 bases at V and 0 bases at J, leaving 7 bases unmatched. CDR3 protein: CASSWGLGGSTDTQYF. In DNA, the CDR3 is TGTGCCAGTAGTTGGGGACTAGGAGGTAGCACAGATACGCAGTATTTT.

CDR3 in amino acids: CASSLRSHNNEQFF. The CDR3 coding sequence is TGTGCCAGCAGCTTAAGATCCCATAACAATGAGCAGTTCTTC. The rearrangement joins TRBV11-2 to TRBJ2-1; no definite D call. This CDR3 region has 14 residues. CDR1 and CDR2 (germline): SGHAT, FQNNGV. Trimming removed 2 bases from V and 5 bases from J, with 10 bases in between.

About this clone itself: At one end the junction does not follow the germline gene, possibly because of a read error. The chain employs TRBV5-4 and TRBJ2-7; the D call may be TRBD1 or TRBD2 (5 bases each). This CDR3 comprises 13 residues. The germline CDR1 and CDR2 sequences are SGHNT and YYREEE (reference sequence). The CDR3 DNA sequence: TGTGCCAGCAGCCCGGGACCGATGTACGGGCAGTACTTC. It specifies CASSPGPMYGQYF.

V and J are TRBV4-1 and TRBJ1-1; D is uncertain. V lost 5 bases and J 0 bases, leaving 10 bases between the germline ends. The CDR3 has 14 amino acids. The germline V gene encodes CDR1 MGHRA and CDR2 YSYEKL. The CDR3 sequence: CASSSGRMNTEAFF. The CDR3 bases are TGCGCCAGCAGCTCCGGGCGGATGAACACTGAAGCTTTCTTT.

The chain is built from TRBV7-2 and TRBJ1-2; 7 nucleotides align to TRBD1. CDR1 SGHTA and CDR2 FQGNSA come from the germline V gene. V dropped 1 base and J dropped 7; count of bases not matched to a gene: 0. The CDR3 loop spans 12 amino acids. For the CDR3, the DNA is TGTGCCAGCAGCTTAGACAGGGGTGGCTACACCTTC. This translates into CASSLDRGGYTF.

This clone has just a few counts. This chain's CDR3 is CASSVSPSGAYTEAFF. The CDR3 coding sequence is TGTGCCAGCAGCGTAAGCCCCTCGGGGGCTTACACTGAAGCTTTCTTT. V and J are TRBV9 and TRBJ1-1; D perhaps matches TRBD1 (6 bases). This CDR3 spans 16 amino acids. Germline V CDR1 and CDR2: SGDLS, YYNGEE. V shed 1 base and J shed 3 bases, with 16 bases lying between them.

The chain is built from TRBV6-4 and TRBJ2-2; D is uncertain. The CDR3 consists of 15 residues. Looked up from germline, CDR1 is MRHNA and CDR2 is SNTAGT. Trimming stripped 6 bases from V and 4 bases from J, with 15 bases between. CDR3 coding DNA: TGTGCCAGCAGACCGGACCTGGCGAGCACCGGGGAGCTGTTTTTT. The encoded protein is CASRPDLASTGELFF.

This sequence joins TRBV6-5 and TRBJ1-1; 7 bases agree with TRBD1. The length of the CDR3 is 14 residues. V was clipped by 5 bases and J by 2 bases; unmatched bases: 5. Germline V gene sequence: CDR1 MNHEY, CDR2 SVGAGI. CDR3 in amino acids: CASSQPGGNTEAFF. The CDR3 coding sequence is TGTGCCAGCAGTCAACCAGGGGGAAACACTGAAGCTTTCTTT.

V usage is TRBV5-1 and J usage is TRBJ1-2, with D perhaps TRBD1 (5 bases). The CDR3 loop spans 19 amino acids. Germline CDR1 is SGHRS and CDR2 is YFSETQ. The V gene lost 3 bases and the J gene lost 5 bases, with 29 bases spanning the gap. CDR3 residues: CASSSSWSRGSKALYGYTF. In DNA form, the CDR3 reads TGCGCCAGCAGCTCCTCCTGGAGTAGGGGCTCCAAAGCGTTATATGGCTACACCTTC.

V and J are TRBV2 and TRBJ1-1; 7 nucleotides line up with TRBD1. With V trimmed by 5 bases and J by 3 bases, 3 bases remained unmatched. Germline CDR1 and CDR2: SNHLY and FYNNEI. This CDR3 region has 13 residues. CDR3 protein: CASSSTGDTEAFF. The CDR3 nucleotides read TGTGCCAGCAGTTCCACAGGGGACACTGAAGCTTTCTTT.